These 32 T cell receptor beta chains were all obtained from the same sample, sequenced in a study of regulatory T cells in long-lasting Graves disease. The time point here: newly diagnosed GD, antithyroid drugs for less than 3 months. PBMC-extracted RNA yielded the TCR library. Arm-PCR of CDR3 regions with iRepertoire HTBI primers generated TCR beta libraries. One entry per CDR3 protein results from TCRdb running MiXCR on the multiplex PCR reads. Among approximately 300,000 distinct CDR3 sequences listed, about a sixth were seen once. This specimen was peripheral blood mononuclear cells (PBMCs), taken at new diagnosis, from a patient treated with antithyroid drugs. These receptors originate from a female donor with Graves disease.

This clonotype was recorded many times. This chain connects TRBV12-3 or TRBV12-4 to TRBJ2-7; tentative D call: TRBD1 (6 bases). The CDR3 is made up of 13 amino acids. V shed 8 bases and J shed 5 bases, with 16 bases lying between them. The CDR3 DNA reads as TGTGCCAGCCCTCGGCGCAGGGGAGACGAGCAGTACTTC. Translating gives CASPRRRGDEQYF.

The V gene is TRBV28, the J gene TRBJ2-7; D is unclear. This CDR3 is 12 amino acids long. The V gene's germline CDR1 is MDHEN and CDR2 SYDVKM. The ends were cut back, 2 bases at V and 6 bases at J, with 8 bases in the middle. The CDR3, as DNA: TGTGCCAGCAGTTTAGACTCCGCCGAGCAGTACTTC. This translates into CASSLDSAEQYF.

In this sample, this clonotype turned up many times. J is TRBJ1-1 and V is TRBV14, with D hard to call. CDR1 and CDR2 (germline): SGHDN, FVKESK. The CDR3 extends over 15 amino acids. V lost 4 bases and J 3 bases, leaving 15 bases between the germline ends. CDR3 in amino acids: CASSLLGIRDTEAFF. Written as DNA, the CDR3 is TGTGCCAGCAGCCTGTTGGGTATTAGAGACACTGAAGCTTTCTTT.

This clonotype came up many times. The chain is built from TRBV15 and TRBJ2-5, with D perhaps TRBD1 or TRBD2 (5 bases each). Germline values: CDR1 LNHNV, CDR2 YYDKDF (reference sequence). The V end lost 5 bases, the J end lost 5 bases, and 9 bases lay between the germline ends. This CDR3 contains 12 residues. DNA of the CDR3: TGTGCCACCAGCGGGGACGGGGAGACCCAGTACTTC. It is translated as CATSGDGETQYF.

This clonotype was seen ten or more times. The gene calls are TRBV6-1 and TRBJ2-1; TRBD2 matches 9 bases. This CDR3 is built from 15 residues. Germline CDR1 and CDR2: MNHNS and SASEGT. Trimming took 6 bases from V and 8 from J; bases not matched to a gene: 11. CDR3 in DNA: TGTGCCAGCAGAAGGGTACTAGCGGGCGGGGATGAGCAGTTCTTC. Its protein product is CASRRVLAGGDEQFF.

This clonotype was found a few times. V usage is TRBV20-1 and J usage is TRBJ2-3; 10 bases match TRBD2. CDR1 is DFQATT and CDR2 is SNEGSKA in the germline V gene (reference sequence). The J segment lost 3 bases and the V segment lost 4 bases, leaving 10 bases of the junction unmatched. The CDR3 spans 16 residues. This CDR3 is CSATSGLALGTDTQYF. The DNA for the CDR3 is TGCAGTGCTACTTCGGGACTAGCGCTGGGGACAGATACGCAGTATTTT.

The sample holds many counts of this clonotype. CDR3 protein: CASRPGGGVYGYTF. In DNA, the CDR3 is TGTGCCAGCCGACCCGGGGGGGGAGTCTATGGCTACACCTTC. V usage is TRBV6-1 and J usage is TRBJ1-2; D is possibly TRBD1 (5 bases). The germline V and J ends were trimmed by 8 bases and 4 bases, with 17 bases remaining between them. CDR3 length: 14 amino acids. Germline assignment: CDR1 MNHNS and CDR2 SASEGT.

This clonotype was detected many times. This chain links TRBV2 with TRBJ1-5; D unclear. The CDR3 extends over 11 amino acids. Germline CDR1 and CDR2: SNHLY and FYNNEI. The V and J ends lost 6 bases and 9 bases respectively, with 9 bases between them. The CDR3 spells CASSPGGPQHF. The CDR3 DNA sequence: TGTGCCAGCAGCCCGGGTGGGCCCCAGCATTTT.

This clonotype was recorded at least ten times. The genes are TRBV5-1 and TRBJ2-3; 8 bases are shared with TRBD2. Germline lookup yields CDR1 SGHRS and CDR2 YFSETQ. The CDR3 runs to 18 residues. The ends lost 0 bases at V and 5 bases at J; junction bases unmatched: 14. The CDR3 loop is CASSLGSSGRKEGDTQYF. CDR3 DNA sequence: TGCGCCAGCAGCTTGGGGTCGAGCGGGAGAAAGGAGGGAGATACGCAGTATTTT.

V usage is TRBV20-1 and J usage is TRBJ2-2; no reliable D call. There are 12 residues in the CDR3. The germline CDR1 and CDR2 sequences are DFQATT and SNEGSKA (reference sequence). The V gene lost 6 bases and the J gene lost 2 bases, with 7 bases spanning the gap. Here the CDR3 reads CSAEPNTGELFF. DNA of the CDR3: TGCAGTGCAGAGCCCAACACCGGGGAGCTGTTTTTT.

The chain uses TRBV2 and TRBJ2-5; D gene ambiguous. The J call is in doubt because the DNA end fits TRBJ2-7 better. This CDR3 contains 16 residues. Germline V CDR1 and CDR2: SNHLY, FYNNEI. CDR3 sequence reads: CASSEVWQATSYEQYF. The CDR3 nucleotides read TGTGCCAGCAGTGAAGTTTGGCAGGCCACCTCCTACGAGCAGTACTTC.

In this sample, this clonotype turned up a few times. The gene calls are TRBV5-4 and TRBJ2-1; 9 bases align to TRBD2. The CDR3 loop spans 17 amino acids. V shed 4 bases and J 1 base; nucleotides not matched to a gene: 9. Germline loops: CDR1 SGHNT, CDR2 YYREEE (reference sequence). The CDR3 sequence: CASSTRAGGGSYNEQFF. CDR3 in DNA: TGTGCCAGCAGCACCCGAGCGGGAGGAGGGTCCTACAATGAGCAGTTCTTC.

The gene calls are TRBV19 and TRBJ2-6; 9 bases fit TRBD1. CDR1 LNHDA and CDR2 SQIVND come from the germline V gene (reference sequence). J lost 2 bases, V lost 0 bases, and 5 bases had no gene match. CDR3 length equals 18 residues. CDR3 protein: CASSIDWGQGAGANVLTF. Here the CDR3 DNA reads TGTGCCAGTAGTATAGACTGGGGACAGGGTGCTGGGGCCAACGTCCTGACTTTC.

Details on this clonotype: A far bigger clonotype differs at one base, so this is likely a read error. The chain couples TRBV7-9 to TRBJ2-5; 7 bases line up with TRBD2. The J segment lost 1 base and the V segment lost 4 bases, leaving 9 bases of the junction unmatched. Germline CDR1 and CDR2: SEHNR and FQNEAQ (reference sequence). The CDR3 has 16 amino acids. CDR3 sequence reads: CASSSRPGGSQETQYF. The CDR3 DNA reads TGTGCCAGCAGCTCGCGGCCGGGAGGCTCCCAAGAGACCCAGTACTTC.

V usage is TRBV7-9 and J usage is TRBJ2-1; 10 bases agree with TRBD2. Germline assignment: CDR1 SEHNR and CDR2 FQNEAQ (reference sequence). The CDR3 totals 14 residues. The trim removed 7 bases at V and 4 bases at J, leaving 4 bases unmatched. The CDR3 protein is CASTRTSGYNEQFF. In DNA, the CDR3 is TGTGCCAGCACTCGGACTAGCGGATACAATGAGCAGTTCTTC.

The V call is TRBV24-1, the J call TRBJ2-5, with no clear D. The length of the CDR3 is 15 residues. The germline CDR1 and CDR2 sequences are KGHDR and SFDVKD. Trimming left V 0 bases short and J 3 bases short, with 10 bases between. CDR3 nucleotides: TGTGCCACCAGTGATTTGCAAGAGCTCGAAGAGACCCAGTACTTC. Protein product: CATSDLQELEETQYF.

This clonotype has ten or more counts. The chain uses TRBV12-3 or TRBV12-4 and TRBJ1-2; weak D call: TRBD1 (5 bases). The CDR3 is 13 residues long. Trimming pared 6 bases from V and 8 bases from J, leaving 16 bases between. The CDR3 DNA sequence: TGTGCCAGCAGCCGAGACAGATTATTCGGCTACACCTTC. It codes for CASSRDRLFGYTF.

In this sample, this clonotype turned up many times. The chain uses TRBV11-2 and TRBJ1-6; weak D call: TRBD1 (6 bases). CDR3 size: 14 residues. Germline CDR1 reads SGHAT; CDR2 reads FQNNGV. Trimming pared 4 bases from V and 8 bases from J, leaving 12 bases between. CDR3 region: CASSSTGNDSPLHF. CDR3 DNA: TGTGCCAGCAGCTCCACAGGGAACGATTCACCCCTCCACTTT.

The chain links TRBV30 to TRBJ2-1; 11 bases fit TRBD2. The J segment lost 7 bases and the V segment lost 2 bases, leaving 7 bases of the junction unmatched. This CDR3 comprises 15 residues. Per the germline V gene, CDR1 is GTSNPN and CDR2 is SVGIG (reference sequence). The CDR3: CAWSLAGGPGNEQFF. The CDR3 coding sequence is TGTGCCTGGAGTTTAGCGGGAGGGCCAGGGAATGAGCAGTTCTTC.

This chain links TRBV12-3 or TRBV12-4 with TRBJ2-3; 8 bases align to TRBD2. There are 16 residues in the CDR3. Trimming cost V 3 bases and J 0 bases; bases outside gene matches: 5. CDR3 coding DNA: TGTGCCAGCAGTTTCTTGGCTAGCGGGAGCACAGATACGCAGTATTTT. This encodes CASSFLASGSTDTQYF.

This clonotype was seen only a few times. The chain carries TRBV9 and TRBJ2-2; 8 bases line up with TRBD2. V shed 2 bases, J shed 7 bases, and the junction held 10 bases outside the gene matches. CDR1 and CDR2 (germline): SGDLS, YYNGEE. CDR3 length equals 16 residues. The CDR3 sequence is CASSVQSGSLGGELFF. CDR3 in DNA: TGTGCCAGCAGCGTTCAAAGCGGGAGTCTTGGCGGGGAGCTGTTTTTT. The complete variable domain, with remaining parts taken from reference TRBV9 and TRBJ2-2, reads DSGVTQTPKHLITATGQRVTLRCSPRSGDLSVYWYQQSLDQGLQFLIQYYNGEERAKGNILERFSAQQFPDLHSELNLSSLELGDSALYFCASSVQSGSLGGELFFGEGSRLTVL.

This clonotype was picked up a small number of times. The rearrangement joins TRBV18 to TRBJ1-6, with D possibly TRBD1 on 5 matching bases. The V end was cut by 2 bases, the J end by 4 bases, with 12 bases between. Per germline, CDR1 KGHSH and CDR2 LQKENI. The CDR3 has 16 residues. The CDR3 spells CASSPKSDNYNSPLHF. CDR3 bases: TGTGCCAGCTCACCAAAGTCGGACAATTATAATTCACCCCTCCACTTT.

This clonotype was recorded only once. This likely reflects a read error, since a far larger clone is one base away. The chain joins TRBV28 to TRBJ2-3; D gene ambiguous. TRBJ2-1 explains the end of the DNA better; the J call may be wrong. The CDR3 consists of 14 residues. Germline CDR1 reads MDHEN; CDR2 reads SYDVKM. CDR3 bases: TGTGCCAGCATTGAGGCGGTAGCCCCCAATGAGCAGTTCTTC. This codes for CASIEAVAPNEQFF.

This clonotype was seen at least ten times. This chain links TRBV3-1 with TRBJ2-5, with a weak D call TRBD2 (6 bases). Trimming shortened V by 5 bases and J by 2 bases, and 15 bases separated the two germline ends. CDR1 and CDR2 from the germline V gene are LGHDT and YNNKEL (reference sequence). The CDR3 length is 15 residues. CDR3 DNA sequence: TGTGCCAGCAGCGTAGGGGAGGACAAACAAGAGACCCAGTACTTC. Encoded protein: CASSVGEDKQETQYF.

This chain's CDR3 is CASSLSLQTKETQYF. DNA of the CDR3: TGTGCCAGCAGCTTAAGTTTACAGACTAAAGAGACCCAGTACTTC. The V and J genes are TRBV11-2 and TRBJ2-5, with D possibly TRBD2 on 5 matching bases. The germline V gene encodes CDR1 SGHAT and CDR2 FQNNGV. CDR3 size: 15 residues. The ends were cut back, 2 bases at V and 3 bases at J, with 13 bases in the middle. Full variable domain (missing parts from reference TRBV11-2 and TRBJ2-5): EAGVAQSPRYKIIEKRQSVAFWCNPISGHATLYWYQQILGQGPKLLIQFQNNGVVDDSQLPKDRFSAERLKGVDSTLKIQPAKLEDSAVYLCASSLSLQTKETQYFGPGTRLLVL.

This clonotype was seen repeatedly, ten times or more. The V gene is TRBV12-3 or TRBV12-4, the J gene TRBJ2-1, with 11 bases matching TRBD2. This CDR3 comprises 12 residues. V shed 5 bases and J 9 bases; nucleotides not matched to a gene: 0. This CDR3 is CASSGTSGEQFF. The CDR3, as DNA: TGTGCCAGCAGTGGGACTAGCGGTGAGCAGTTCTTC.

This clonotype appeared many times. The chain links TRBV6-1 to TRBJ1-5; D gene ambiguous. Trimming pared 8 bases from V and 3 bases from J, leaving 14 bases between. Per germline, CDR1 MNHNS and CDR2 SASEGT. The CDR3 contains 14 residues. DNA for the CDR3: TGTGCCAGCTATACTGTGGGGAACAATCAGCCCCAGCATTTT. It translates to CASYTVGNNQPQHF.

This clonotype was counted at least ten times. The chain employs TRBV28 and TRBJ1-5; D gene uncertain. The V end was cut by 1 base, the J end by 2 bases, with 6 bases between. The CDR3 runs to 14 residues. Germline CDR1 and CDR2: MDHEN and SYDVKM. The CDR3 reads CASSLLGGNQPQHF. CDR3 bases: TGTGCCAGCAGTTTATTAGGAGGCAATCAGCCCCAGCATTTT.

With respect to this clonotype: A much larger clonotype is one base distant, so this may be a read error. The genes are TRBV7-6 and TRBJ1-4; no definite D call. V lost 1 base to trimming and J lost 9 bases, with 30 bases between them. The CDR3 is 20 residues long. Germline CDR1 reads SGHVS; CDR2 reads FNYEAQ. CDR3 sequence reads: CASSLGHPDTDRWMAQKLFF. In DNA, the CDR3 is TGTGCCAGCAGCTTAGGGCACCCCGACACGGATCGGTGGATGGCTCAAAAACTGTTTTTT.

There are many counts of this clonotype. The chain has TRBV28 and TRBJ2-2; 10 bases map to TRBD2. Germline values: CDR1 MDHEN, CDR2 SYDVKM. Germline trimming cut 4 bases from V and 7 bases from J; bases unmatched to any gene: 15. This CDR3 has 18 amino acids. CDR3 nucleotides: TGTGCCAGCAGTTGGGAACCGATAGCGGGAGGCCCGGACGGGGAGCTGTTTTTT. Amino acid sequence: CASSWEPIAGGPDGELFF.

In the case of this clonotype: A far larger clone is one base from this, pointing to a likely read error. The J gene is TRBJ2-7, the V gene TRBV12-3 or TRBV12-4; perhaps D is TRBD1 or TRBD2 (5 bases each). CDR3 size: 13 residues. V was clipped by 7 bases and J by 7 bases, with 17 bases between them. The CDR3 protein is CASTGPLAVEQYF. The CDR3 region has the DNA TGTGCCAGCACGGGACCATTGGCAGTTGAGCAGTACTTC.

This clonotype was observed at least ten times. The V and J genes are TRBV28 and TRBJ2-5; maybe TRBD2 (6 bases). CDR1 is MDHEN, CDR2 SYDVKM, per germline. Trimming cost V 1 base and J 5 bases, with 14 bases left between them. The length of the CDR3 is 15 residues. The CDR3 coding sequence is TGTGCCAGCAGTTTATCCGGGACTCCGGCCGAGACCCAGTACTTC. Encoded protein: CASSLSGTPAETQYF.